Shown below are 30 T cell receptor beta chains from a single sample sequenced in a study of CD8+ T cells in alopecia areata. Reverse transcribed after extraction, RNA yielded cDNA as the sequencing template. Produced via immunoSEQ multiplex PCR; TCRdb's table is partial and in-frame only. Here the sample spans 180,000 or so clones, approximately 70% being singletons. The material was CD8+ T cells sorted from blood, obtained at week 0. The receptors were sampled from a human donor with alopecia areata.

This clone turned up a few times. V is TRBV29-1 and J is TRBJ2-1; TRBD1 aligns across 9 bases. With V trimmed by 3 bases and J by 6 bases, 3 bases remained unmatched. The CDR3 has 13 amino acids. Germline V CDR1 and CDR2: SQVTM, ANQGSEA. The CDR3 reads CSVETGQGNEQFF. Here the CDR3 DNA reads TGCAGCGTTGAGACGGGACAGGGCAATGAGCAGTTCTTC.

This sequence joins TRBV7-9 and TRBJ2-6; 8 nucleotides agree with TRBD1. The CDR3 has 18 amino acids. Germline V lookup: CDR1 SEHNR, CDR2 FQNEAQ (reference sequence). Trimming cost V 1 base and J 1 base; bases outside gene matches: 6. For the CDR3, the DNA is TGTGCCAGCAGCTTAGATTCCAGGACAGGGTCTGGGGCCAACGTCCTGACTTTC. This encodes CASSLDSRTGSGANVLTF.

CDR3 amino acids: CASSYGTGIASLHF. CDR3 sequence (DNA): TGTGCCAGCAGCTACGGGACAGGGATCGCTTCCCTCCACTTT. The chain employs TRBV5-5 and TRBJ1-6; 9 bases are shared with TRBD1. The CDR3 contains 14 residues. The junction had 9 bases not matched to a gene; V was cut back by 3 bases and J by 14 bases. Germline lookup yields CDR1 SGHKS and CDR2 YYEKEE (reference sequence).

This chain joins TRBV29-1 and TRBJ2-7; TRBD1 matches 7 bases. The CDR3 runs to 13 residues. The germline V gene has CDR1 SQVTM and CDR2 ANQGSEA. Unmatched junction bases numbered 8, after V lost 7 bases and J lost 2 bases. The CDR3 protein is CSAISGTAYEQYF. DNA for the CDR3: TGCAGCGCCATCTCCGGGACAGCCTACGAGCAGTACTTC.

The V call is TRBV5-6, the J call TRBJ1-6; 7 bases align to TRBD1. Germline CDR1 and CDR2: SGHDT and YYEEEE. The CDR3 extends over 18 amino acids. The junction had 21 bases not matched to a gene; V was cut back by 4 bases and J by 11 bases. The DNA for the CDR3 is TGTGCCAGCAGCCCTGGAGGGAGCAACGGACAGGTCCGACCACCCCTCCACTTT. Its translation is CASSPGGSNGQVRPPLHF.

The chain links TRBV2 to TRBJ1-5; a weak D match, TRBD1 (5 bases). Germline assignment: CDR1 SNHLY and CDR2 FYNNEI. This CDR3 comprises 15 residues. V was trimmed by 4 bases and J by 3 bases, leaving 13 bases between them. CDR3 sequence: CASSAAGRYNQPQHF. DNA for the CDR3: TGTGCCAGCAGTGCGGCAGGGCGATACAATCAGCCCCAGCATTTT.

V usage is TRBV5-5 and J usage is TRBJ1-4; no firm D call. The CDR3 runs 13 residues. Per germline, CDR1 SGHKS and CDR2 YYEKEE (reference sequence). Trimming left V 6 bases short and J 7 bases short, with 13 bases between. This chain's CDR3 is CASTPAGGEKLFF. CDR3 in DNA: TGTGCCAGCACGCCCGCCGGCGGTGAAAAACTGTTTTTT.

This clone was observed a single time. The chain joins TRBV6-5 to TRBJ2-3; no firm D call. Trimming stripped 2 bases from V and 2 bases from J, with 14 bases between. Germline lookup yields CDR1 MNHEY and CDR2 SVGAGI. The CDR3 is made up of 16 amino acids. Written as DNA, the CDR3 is TGTGCCAGCAGTTACGGAAGGGTCCCCTCCACAGATACGCAGTATTTT. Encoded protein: CASSYGRVPSTDTQYF.

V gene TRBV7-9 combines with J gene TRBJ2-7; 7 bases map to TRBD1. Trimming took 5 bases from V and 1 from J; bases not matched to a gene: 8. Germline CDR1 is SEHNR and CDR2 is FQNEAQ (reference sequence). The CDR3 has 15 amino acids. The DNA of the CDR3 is TGTGCCAGCAGCCCCCCGGGACAGTTTTCCTACGAGCAGTACTTC. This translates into CASSPPGQFSYEQYF. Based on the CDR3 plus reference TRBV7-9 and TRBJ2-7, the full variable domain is DTGVSQNPRHKITKRGQNVTFRCDPISEHNRLYWYRQTLGQGPEFLTYFQNEAQLEKSRLLSDRFSAERPKGSFSTLEIQRTEQGDSAMYLCASSPPGQFSYEQYFGPGTRLTVT.

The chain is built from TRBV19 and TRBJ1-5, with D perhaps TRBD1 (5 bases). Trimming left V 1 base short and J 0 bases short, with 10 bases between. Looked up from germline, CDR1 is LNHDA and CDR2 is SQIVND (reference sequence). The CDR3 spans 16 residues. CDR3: CASSIVGTGSNQPQHF. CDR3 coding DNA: TGTGCCAGTAGTATAGTCGGCACAGGTAGCAATCAGCCCCAGCATTTT.

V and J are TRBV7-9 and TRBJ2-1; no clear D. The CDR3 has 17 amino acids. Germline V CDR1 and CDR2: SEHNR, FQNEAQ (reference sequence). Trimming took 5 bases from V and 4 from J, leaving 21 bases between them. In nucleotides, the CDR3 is TGTGCCAGCAGCACGCCTGCCTCCAGACGAGCTTACAATGAGCAGTTCTTC. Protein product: CASSTPASRRAYNEQFF.

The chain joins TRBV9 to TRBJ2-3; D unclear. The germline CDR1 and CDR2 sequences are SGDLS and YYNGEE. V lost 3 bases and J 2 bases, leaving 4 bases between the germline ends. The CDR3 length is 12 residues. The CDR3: CASSGPTDTQYF. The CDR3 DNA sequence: TGTGCCAGCAGCGGGCCCACAGATACGCAGTATTTT.

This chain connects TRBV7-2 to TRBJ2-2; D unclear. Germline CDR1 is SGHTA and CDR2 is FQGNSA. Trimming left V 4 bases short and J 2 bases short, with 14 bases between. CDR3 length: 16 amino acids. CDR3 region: CASSSDRDRNTGELFF. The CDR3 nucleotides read TGTGCCAGCAGCTCAGACCGCGATCGTAACACCGGGGAGCTGTTTTTT.

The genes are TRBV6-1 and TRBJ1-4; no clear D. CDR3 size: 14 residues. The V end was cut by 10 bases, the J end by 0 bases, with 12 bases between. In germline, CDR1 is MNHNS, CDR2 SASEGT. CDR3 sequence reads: CAITQGATNEKLFF. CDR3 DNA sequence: TGTGCCATTACACAAGGTGCAACTAATGAAAAACTGTTTTTT.

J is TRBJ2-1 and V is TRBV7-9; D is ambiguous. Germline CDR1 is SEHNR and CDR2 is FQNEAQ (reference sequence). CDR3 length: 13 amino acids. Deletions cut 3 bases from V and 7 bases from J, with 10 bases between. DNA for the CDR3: TGTGCCAGCAGCTTCCGCACTACGAATGAGCAGTTCTTC. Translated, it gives CASSFRTTNEQFF.

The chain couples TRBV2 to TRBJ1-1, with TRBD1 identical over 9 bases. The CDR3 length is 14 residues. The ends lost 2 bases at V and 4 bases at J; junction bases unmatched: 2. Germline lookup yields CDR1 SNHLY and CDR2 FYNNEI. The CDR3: CASSELGQGTEAFF. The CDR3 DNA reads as TGTGCCAGCAGTGAATTGGGACAGGGCACTGAAGCTTTCTTT.

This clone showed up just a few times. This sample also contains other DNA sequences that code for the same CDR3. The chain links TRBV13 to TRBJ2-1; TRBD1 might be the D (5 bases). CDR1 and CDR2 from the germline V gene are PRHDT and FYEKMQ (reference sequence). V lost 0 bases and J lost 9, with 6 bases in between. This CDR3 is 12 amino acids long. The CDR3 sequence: CASSLGRGEQFF. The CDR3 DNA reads TGTGCCAGCAGCTTAGGAAGGGGTGAGCAGTTCTTC.

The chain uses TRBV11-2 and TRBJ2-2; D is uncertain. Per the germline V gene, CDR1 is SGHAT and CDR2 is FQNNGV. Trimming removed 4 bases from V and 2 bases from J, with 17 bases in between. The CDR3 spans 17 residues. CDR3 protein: CASSSLYYGENTGELFF. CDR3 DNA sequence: TGTGCCAGCAGCTCACTATACTATGGGGAAAACACCGGGGAGCTGTTTTTT.

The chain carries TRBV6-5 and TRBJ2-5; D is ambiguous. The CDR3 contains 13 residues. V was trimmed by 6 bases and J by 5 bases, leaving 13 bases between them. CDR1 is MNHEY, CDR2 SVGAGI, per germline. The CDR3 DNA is TGTGCCAGCAGAAGCACATCCCCGGAGACCCAGTACTTC. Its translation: CASRSTSPETQYF.

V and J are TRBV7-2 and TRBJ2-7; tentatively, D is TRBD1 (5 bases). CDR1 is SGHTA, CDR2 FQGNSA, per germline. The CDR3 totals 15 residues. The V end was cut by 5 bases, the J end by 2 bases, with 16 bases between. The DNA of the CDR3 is TGTGCCAGCAGCCGCTGGTGGGGCAGCACCTACGAGCAGTACTTC. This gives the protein CASSRWWGSTYEQYF.

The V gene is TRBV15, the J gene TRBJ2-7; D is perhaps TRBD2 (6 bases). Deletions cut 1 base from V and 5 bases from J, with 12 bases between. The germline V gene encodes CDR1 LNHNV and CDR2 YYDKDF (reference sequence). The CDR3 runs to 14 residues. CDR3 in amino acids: CATSRVGGADEQYF. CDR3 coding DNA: TGTGCCACCAGCAGAGTCGGAGGGGCGGACGAGCAGTACTTC.

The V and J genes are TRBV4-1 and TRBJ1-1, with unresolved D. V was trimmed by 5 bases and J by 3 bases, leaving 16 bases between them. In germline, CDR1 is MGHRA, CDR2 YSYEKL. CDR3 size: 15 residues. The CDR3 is CASSFRTGEDTEAFF. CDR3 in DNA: TGCGCCAGCAGCTTCCGGACGGGAGAGGACACTGAAGCTTTCTTT.

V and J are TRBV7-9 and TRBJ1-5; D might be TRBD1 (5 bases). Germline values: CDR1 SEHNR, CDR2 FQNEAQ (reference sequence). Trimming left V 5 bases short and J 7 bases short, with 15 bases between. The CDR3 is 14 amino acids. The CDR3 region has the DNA TGTGCCAGCAGCCTCAGCGGGGGTGAGCAGCCCCAGCATTTT. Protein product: CASSLSGGEQPQHF.

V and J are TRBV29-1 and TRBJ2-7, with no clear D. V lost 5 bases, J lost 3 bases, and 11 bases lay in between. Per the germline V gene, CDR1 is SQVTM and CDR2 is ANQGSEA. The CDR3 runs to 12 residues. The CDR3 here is CSVYSGIYEQYF. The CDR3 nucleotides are TGCAGCGTTTATTCTGGGATCTACGAGCAGTACTTC.

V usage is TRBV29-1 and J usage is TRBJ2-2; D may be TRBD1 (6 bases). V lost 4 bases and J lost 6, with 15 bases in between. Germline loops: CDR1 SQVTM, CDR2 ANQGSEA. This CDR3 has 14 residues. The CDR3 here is CSVVFRDTSGELFF. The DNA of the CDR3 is TGCAGCGTTGTTTTCCGGGACACCTCCGGGGAGCTGTTTTTT.

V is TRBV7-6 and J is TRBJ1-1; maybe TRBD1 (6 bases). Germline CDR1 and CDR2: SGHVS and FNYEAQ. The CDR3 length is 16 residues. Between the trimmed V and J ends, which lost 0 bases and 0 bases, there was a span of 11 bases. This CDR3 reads CASSLASGHVNTEAFF. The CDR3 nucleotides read TGTGCCAGCAGCTTAGCCTCGGGACACGTGAACACTGAAGCTTTCTTT.

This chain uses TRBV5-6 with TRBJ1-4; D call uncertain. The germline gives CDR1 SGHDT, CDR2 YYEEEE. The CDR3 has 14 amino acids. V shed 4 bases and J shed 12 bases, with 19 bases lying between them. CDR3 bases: TGTGCCAGCAGCACCTCTCATCTCCGGGGTGAACTGTTTTTT. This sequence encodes CASSTSHLRGELFF. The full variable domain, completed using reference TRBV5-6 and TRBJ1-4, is DAGVTQSPTHLIKTRGQQVTLRCSPKSGHDTVSWYQQALGQGPQFIFQYYEEEERQRGNFPDRFSGHQFPNYSSELNVNALLLGDSALYLCASSTSHLRGELFFGSGTQLSVL.

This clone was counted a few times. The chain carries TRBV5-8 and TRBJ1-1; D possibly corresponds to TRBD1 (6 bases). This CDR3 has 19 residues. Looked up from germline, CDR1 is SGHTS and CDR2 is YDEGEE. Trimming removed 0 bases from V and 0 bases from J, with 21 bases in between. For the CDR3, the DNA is TGTGCCAGCAGCTTGGCCGTAAAGACGACAGGTCGTTTGAACACTGAAGCTTTCTTT. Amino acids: CASSLAVKTTGRLNTEAFF.

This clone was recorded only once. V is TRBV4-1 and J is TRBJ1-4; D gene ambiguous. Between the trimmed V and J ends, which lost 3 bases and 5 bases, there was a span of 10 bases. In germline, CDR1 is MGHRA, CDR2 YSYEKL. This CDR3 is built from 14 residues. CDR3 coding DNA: TGCGCCAGCAGCCATGCAGCAGCGAATGAAAAACTGTTTTTT. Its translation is CASSHAAANEKLFF.

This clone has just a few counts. CDR3 protein: CASWGISRRGYTF. The CDR3 DNA reads TGCGCCAGCTGGGGGATCTCTAGAAGGGGCTACACCTTC. The V and J genes are TRBV23-1 and TRBJ1-2; maybe TRBD1 (5 bases). TRBV23-1 is labeled an ORF, and its function is uncertain. V dropped 8 bases and J dropped 8 bases, with 18 bases sitting between them. The CDR3 has 13 amino acids.